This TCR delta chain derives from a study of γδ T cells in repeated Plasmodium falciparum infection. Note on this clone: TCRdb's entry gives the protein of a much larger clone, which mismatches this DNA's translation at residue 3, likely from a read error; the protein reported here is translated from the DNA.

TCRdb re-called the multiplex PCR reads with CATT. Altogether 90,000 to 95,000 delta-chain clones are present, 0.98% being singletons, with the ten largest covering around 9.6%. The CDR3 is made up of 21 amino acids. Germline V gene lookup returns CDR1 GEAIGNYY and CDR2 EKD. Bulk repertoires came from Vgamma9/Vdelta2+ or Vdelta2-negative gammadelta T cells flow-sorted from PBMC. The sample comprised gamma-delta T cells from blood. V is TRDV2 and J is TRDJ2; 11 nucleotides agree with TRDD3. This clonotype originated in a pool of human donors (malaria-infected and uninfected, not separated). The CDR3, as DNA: TGTGCCTATGACACGTTAGGTGGGGGATACGCGGTTAACGATTTGACAGCACAACTCTTCTTT. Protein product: CAYDTLGGGYAVNDLTAQLFF.